The rows below give T cell receptor beta chains drawn from one sample of a study of human T cells and chemical hapten exposure. TCRdb analysed the RACE reads with MiXCR anew, one entry per CDR3 protein. The repertoire holds fewer than 300,000 distinct CDR3 sequences, with almost 8% as singletons. The sequences come from whole blood, collected in connection with sensitization to the hapten diphenylcyclopropenone (DPC). Receptor source: a man between 18 and 35 years old with alopecia areata. Some clones in this sample may be carry-over from other donors' samples. Each CDR3 is given with its conserved first and last residue. D genes are given only for firm matches. The size field is filled for only some rows; it gives once, few, many or a size class.

j_call cdr3_length d_call v_call clone_size cdr3_nt cdr3_aa
TRBJ1-1 13 NA TRBV29-1 many TGCAGCGTGGGGGGACGGCGAAACACTGAAGCTTTCTTT CSVGGRRNTEAFF
TRBJ2-1 13 NA TRBV11-2 NA TGTGCCAGCAGCTTGCCAGATCCCTATGAGCAGTTCTTC CASSLPDPYEQFF
TRBJ2-5 17 NA TRBV11-2 few TGTGCCAGCAGCTTAGTCGGGGACCGCCGATCCCAAGAGACCCAGTACTTC CASSLVGDRRSQETQYF
TRBJ2-2 16 TRBD2 TRBV9 NA TGTGCCAGCAGCGTAGAGGCGGGGGAGAACACCGGGGAGCTGTTTTTT CASSVEAGENTGELFF
TRBJ2-3 16 NA TRBV7-2 NA TGTGCCAGCAGCTTAGGTCCGGGACTCACCACAGATACGCAGTATTTT CASSLGPGLTTDTQYF
TRBJ2-1 14 NA TRBV7-7 many TGTGCCAGCAGCCCGAGGACGGATTACAATGAGCAGTTCTTC CASSPRTDYNEQFF
TRBJ2-2 16 NA TRBV7-2 NA TGTGCCAGCAGCCGTCCAGAGGGGCGAATCACCGGGGAGCTGTTTTTT CASSRPEGRITGELFF
TRBJ1-5 14 NA TRBV6-5 many TGTGCCAGCAGTTATAGTAAATTTCATCAGCCCCAGCATTTT CASSYSKFHQPQHF
TRBJ1-4 13 NA TRBV7-6 NA TGTGCCAGCAGCTTGTCCCTTTCTGAAAAACTGTTTTTT CASSLSLSEKLFF
TRBJ2-2 14 NA TRBV7-3 few TGTGCCAGCAGCTTCCGGGGAAACACCGGGGAGCTGTTTTTT CASSFRGNTGELFF
TRBJ2-1 17 NA TRBV28 NA TGTGCCAGCAGTTTTTCCCTGACAGACAGCTCCTACAATGAGCAGTTCTTC CASSFSLTDSSYNEQFF
TRBJ1-2 14 NA TRBV27 NA TGTGCCAGCACCTCGAAGGGGGTCAACTATGGCTACACCTTC CASTSKGVNYGYTF
TRBJ1-6 18 TRBD1 TRBV20-1 few TGCAGTGCTAGAGATTTCGGGAAGGGGGCGGCCTATAATTCACCCCTCCACTTT CSARDFGKGAAYNSPLHF
TRBJ2-1 15 NA TRBV7-2 NA TGTGCCAGCAGCTTAGCTAACCCGATCTACAATGAGCAGTTCTTC CASSLANPIYNEQFF
TRBJ2-1 14 NA TRBV24-1 NA TGTGCCACCAGTGATTCAATTACAGAGAATGAGCAGTTCTTC CATSDSITENEQFF
TRBJ2-2 15 NA TRBV2 NA TGTGCCAGCAGGGCAGGCCCGTGGGACACCGGGGAGCTGTTTTTT CASRAGPWDTGELFF
TRBJ1-5 14 NA TRBV18 many TGTGCCAGCTCACCAGACAGTACAACGCAGCCCCAGCATTTT CASSPDSTTQPQHF
TRBJ1-1 18 NA TRBV7-9 few TGTGCCAGCAGCTTAAGAGGGGCTTTGGGAGATTCTCACCCTGAAGCTTTCTTT CASSLRGALGDSHPEAFF
TRBJ2-5 13 NA TRBV6-2/TRBV6-3 few TGTGCCAGTAGGGCAGGGGCCCAAGAGACCCAGTACTTC CASRAGAQETQYF
TRBJ2-2 14 NA TRBV28 few TGTGCCAGCAGATGGACAGACTCCCCCGGGGAGCTGTTTTTT CASRWTDSPGELFF
TRBJ1-5 15 TRBD1 TRBV7-9 many TGTGCCAGCAGCTTAACAGGGGGTCCGGGACAGCCCCAGCATTTT CASSLTGGPGQPQHF
TRBJ1-2 11 TRBD1 TRBV11-2 NA TGTGCCAGCACCCAAGGGGGCGGCTACACCTTC CASTQGGGYTF
TRBJ1-1 14 NA TRBV7-9 few TGTGCCAGCAATTTTGACAGCTCCAACACTGAAGCTTTCTTT CASNFDSSNTEAFF
TRBJ2-1 16 NA TRBV7-2 NA TGTGCCAGCAGCTTCGGGCCCAGAGAGCCCTACAATGAGCAGTTCTTC CASSFGPREPYNEQFF
TRBJ1-3 14 NA TRBV25-1 NA TGTGCCAGCAGTGTCCGGGACGGCGGAAACACCATATATTTT CASSVRDGGNTIYF
TRBJ1-2 18 NA TRBV18 few TGTGCCAGCTCACCAATAGCAGGACACCGTTTGACCGTCTATGGCTACACCTTC CASSPIAGHRLTVYGYTF
TRBJ1-5 14 NA TRBV20-1 many TGCAGTGCTAGAGGAGACAGAGGGAATCAGCCCCAGCATTTT CSARGDRGNQPQHF
TRBJ2-3 13 NA TRBV6-6 few TGTGCCAGCAGGGGGGACCGCCTTGGGGCGCAGTATTTT CASRGDRLGAQYF
TRBJ1-1 13 NA TRBV11-1 many TGTGCCAGCAGCGAGGACAGCCGTACTGAAGCTTTCTTT CASSEDSRTEAFF
TRBJ1-6 11 NA TRBV6-2/TRBV6-3 NA TGTGCCAGCAGCTCATATTCACCCCTCCACTTT CASSSYSPLHF
TRBJ2-1 12 NA TRBV12-5 few TGTGCTAGTGGTTTGGTCCGGGGTGAGCAGTTCTTC CASGLVRGEQFF
TRBJ2-7 14 NA TRBV12-3/TRBV12-4 NA TGTGCCAGCAGTTTCTGGTCGGGGTCCTACGAGCAGTACTTC CASSFWSGSYEQYF
TRBJ2-2 16 NA TRBV5-4 NA TGTGCCAGCAGCTTAGAAGGGGGACCGAACACCGGGGAGCTGTTTTTT CASSLEGGPNTGELFF
TRBJ1-5 13 NA TRBV20-1 NA TGCAGTGCCCCGATCAATAGCAAACAGCCCCAGCATTTT CSAPINSKQPQHF
TRBJ1-2 13 NA TRBV20-1 few TGCAGTGCTACTCGGACAGAATCTTATGGCTACACCTTC CSATRTESYGYTF
TRBJ2-3 16 TRBD2 TRBV7-2 few TGTGCCAGCACCCTCGAACTCGGAGCGGGGGCAGATACGCAGTATTTT CASTLELGAGADTQYF
TRBJ2-5 14 TRBD1 TRBV10-3 many TGTGCCAGCGGGACAGGGGATATCCAAGAGACCCAGTACTTC CASGTGDIQETQYF
TRBJ1-1 14 NA TRBV20-1 many TGCAGTGCTAGAGGGATGGGAGCAAGGACTGAAGCTTTCTTT CSARGMGARTEAFF
TRBJ2-5 15 NA TRBV10-3 many TGTGCCATCAGTGAGTCGTGGACGGGACAAGAGACCCAGTACTTC CAISESWTGQETQYF
TRBJ1-5 13 NA TRBV7-6 many TGTGCCAGCAGCTTAGCACGGAATCAGCCCCAGCATTTT CASSLARNQPQHF
TRBJ1-3 15 TRBD1 TRBV7-2 many TGTGCCAGCACCCCGATAGGGGGCATTGGAAACACCATATATTTT CASTPIGGIGNTIYF
TRBJ2-5 16 TRBD1 TRBV11-2 NA TGTGCCAGCAGCCCAGGACAGGGGGCCTTTCAAGAGACCCAGTACTTC CASSPGQGAFQETQYF
TRBJ2-5 14 TRBD1 TRBV9 few TGTGCCAGCAGCGTGGACAGGGGTGCAGAGACCCAGTACTTC CASSVDRGAETQYF
TRBJ1-2 12 NA TRBV29-1 NA TGCAGCGTTGAAGACCCAAGCTATGGCTACACCTTC CSVEDPSYGYTF
TRBJ1-2 14 TRBD1 TRBV9 NA TGTGCCAGCAGCGACTGGGACAGAAACTATGGCTACACCTTC CASSDWDRNYGYTF
TRBJ2-7 17 TRBD1 TRBV4-3 few TGCGCCAGCAGCCAAGATTTGAGGGACAGGTTGGGGATGGAGCAGTACTTC CASSQDLRDRLGMEQYF